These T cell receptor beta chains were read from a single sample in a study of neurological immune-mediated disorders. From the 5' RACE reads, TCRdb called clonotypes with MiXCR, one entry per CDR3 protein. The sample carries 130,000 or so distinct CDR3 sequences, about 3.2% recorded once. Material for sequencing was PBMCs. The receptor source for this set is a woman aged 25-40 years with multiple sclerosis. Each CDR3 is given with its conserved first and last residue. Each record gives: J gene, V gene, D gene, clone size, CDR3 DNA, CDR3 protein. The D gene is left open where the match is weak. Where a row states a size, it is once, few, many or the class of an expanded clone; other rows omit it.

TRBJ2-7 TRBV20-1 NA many TGCAGTGCAGGAGGGGGGAATTCCTACGAGCAGTACTTC CSAGGGNSYEQYF
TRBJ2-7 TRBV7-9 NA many TGTGCCAGCAGCTTAGGAAGAGGGGCGACGGGTTGGTCCTACGAGCAGTACTTC CASSLGRGATGWSYEQYF
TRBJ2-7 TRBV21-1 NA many TGTGCCAGCAGCAAAGCCGGCACCTACGAGCAGTACTTC CASSKAGTYEQYF
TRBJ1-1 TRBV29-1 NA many TGCAGCGTTGCGGGGTGGGGAGACACTGAAGCTTTCTTT CSVAGWGDTEAFF
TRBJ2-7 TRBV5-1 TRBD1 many TGCGCCAGCAGCCCTCAGCGGGACAGGGGTTCCTACGAGCAGTACTTC CASSPQRDRGSYEQYF
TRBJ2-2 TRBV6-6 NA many TGTGCCAGCGTCGTCAGGGTGAACACCGGGGAGCTGTTTTTT CASVVRVNTGELFF
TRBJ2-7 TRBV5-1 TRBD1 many TGCGCCAGCAGCTTGGGTGGGACAGGGTATTACGAGCAGTACTTC CASSLGGTGYYEQYF
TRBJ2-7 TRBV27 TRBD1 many TGTGCCAGCAGTCTGCGGCCGGGACAGCTATTCTACGAGCAGTACTTC CASSLRPGQLFYEQYF
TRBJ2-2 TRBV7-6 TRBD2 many TGTGCCAGCAGCTTAAGGGGCGGGAGCACCGGGGAGCTGTTTTTT CASSLRGGSTGELFF
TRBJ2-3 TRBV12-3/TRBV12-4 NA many TGTGCCAGCAGTCCACCCTACGACGGGGCTAGCACAGATACGCAGTATTTT CASSPPYDGASTDTQYF
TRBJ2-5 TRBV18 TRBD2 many TGTGCCAGCGCGGGACTAGCGGGAGGTCAAGAGACCCAGTACTTC CASAGLAGGQETQYF
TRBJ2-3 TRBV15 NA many TGTGCCACCAGCAGACCTGAGTTAGATACGCAGTATTTT CATSRPELDTQYF
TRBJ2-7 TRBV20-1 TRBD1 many TGCAGTGCTAGTGCCCCCGACAGGGGCTACGAGCAGTACTTC CSASAPDRGYEQYF
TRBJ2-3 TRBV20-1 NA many TGCAGTGCCAGACGGGGAAGAGATACGCAGTATTTT CSARRGRDTQYF
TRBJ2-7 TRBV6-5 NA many TGTGCCAGCAGTTACTCTCCACAGGGCTACGAGCAGTACTTC CASSYSPQGYEQYF
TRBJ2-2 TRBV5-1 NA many TGCGCCAGTCGGGACGGTGGGACCGGGGAGCTGTTTTTT CASRDGGTGELFF
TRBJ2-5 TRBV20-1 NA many TGCAGTGCTAGCCCCGATCAGACCCAGTACTTC CSASPDQTQYF
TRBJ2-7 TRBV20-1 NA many TGCAGTGCTAGAGACACAGGGTCCCTCTACGAGCAGTACTTC CSARDTGSLYEQYF
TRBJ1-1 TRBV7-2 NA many TGTGCCAGCAGCTTAGCGGTTATCGCTGAAGCTTTCTTT CASSLAVIAEAFF
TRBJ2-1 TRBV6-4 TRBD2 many TGTGCCAGCAGTGACGGACTAGCGGTCGGGGACAATGAGCAGTTCTTC CASSDGLAVGDNEQFF
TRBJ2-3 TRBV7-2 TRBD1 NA TGTGCCAGCAGCCGAAGGGACAGAGGGGTTGATACGCAGTATTTT CASSRRDRGVDTQYF
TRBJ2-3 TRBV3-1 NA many TGTGCCAGCAGCCAAGTTGGGGCGCTTGATACGCAGTATTTT CASSQVGALDTQYF
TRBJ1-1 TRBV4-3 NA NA TGCGCCAGCAGCCAGTTTTTGGAGCTTACTGAAGCTTTCTTT CASSQFLELTEAFF
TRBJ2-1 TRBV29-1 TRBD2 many TGCAGCGTTGAAGATGATCAAGCGGGAGACTACAATGAGCAGTTCTTC CSVEDDQAGDYNEQFF
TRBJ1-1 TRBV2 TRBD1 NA TGTGCCAGCAGGCCCACAGGGGATAACACTGAAGCTTTCTTT CASRPTGDNTEAFF
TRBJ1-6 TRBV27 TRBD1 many TGTGCCAGCAGCCCAGGGACAGAGAATTCACCCCTCCACTTT CASSPGTENSPLHF
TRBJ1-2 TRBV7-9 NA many TGTGCCAGCAGCTTATCCGCTAACTATGGCTACACCTTC CASSLSANYGYTF
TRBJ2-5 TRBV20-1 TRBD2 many TGCAGTGCTACACCTACTAGCGGGAGTAGAATGGAGACCCAGTACTTC CSATPTSGSRMETQYF
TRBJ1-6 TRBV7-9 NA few TGTGCCAGCAGCTTCTTCAGCTATAATTCACCCCTCCACTTT CASSFFSYNSPLHF
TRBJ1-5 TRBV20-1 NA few TGCAGTGCCCAAGTCGGCGGTCAGCCCCAGCATTTT CSAQVGGQPQHF
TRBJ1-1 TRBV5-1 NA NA TGCGCCAGTACGGAAAGGGGGAACATGAACACTGAAGCTTTCTTT CASTERGNMNTEAFF
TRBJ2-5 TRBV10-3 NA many TGTGCCATCAGTGAGGGACAGCACCAAGAGACCCAGTACTTC CAISEGQHQETQYF
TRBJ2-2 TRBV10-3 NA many TGTGCCATCGGGTCCGGGGAGCTGTTTTTT CAIGSGELFF
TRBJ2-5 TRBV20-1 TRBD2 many TGCAGTGCTAGAGTCCTAGCGGGGGGGCCTATCGAGACCCAGTACTTC CSARVLAGGPIETQYF
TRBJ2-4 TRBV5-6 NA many TGTGCCAGCAGCTTTAAAGCCCCAGTCCACCGGAGGGGTTTAGCCAAAAACATTCAGTACTTC CASSFKAPVHRRGLAKNIQYF
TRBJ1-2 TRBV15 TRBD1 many TGTGCCACCAGCAGAGTGACAGGGTTGGGTCCCTATGGCTACACCTTC CATSRVTGLGPYGYTF
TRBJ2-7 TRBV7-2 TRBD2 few TGTGCCAGCAGTAGACACGGGACTAGCGGCTTCGAGCAGTACTTC CASSRHGTSGFEQYF
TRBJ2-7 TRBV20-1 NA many TGCAGTGCAAGACGGACGGCCCTACTAGAGCAGTACTTC CSARRTALLEQYF
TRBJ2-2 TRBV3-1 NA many TGTGCCAGCAGCCAAGGCAGGGCGAACACCGGGGAGCTGTTTTTT CASSQGRANTGELFF
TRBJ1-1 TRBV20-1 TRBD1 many TGCAGTGCTAGGGGACAGGGGGCGTGGGGCACTGAAGCTTTCTTT CSARGQGAWGTEAFF
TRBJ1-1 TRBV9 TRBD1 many TGTGCCAGCAGCGTAGATTGGAGACAGGGGGACACTGAAGCTTTCTTT CASSVDWRQGDTEAFF
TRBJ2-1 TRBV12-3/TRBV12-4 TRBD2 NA TGTGCCAGCAGTTTCGGTCTAGCGGGGGGTAGCAATGAGCAGTTCTTC CASSFGLAGGSNEQFF
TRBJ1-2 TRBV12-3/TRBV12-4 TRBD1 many TGTGCCAGCAGTCGGTCCGGGACAGCGAGTGGCTACACCTTC CASSRSGTASGYTF
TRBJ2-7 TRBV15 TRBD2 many TGTGCCACCAGCAGACGATTTACGACTAGCGGGGCGACCTACGAGCAGTACTTC CATSRRFTTSGATYEQYF
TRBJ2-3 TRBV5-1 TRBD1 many TGCGCCAGCAAGGGGACAGGGAAGAGCGATACGCAGTATTTT CASKGTGKSDTQYF
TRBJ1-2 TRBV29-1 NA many TGCAGCGGCCTCCGGGTCCCCGAGGGCTACACCTTC CSGLRVPEGYTF
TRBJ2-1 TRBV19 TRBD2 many TGTGCCAGTAGTAGGGTGACCGGGACTAGAGATAACAATGAGCAGTTCTTC CASSRVTGTRDNNEQFF
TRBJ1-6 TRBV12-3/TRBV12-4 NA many TGTGCCAGCAGTTTAAGGGGGGAAGGATCACCCCTCCACTTT CASSLRGEGSPLHF
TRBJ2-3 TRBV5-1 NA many TGCGCCAGCAGCTACAACACAGATACGCAGTATTTT CASSYNTDTQYF
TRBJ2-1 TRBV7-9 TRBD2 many TGTGCCAGCAGCGCGACTAGCGGGGGGGCCAATGAGCAGTTCTTC CASSATSGGANEQFF
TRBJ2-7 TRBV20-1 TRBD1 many TGCAGTGCGGGACAGGGTGCCTACGAGCAGTACTTC CSAGQGAYEQYF
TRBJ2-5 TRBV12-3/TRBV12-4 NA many TGTGCCAGCAATGAGGACAGTGAGACCCAGTACTTC CASNEDSETQYF